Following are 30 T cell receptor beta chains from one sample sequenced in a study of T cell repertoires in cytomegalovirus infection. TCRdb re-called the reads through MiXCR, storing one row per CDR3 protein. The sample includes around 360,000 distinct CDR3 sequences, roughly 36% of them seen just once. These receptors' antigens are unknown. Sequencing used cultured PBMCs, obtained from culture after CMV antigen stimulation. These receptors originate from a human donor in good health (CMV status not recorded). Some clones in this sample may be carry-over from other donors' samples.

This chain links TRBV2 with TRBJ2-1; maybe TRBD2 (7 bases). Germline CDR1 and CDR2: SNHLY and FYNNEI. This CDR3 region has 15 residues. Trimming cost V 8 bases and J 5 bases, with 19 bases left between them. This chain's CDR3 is CASGRGGGKNNEQFF. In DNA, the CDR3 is TGTGCCAGCGGAAGAGGGGGAGGGAAGAACAATGAGCAGTTCTTC.

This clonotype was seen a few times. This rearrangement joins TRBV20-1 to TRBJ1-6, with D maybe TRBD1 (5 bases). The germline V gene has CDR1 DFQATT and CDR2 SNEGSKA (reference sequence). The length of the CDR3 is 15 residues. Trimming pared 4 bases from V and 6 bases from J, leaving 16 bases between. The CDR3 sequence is CSAMRDGQINSPLHF. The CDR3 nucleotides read TGCAGTGCTATGCGGGACGGACAAATTAATTCACCCCTCCACTTT.

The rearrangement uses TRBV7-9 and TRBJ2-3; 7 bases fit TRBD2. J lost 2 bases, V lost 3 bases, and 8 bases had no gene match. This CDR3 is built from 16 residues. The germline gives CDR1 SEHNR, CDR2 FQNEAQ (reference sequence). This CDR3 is CASSFPRELPTDTQYF. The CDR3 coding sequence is TGTGCCAGCAGCTTCCCGCGGGAGCTCCCCACAGATACGCAGTATTTT.

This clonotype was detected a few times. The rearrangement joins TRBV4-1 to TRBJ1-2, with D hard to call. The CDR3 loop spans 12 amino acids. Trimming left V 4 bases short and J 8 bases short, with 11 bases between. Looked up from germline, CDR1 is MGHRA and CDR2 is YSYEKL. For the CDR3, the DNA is TGCGCCAGCAGCCCAAGCGGGTGGGGCTACACCTTC. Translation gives CASSPSGWGYTF.

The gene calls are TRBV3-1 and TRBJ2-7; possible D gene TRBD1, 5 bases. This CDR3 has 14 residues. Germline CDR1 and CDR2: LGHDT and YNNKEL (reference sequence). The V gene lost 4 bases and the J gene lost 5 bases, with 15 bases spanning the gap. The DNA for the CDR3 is TGTGCCAGCAGCCGTACCCAGGGAATCGACGAGCAGTACTTC. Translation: CASSRTQGIDEQYF.

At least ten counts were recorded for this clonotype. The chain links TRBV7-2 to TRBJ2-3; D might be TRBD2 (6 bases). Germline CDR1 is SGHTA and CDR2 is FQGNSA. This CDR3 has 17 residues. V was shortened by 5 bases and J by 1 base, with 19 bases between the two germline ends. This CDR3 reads CASSASRLGFGTDTQYF. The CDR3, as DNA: TGTGCCAGCAGCGCCTCCCGACTAGGGTTCGGCACAGATACGCAGTATTTT. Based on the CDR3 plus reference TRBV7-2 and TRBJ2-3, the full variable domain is GAGVSQSPSNKVTEKGKDVELRCDPISGHTALYWYRQSLGQGLEFLIYFQGNSAPDKSGLPSDRFSAERTGGSVSTLTIQRTQQEDSAVYLCASSASRLGFGTDTQYFGPGTRLTVL.

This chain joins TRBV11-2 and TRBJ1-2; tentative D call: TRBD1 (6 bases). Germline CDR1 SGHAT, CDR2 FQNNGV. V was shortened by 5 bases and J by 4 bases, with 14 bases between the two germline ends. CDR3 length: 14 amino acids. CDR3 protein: CASSPPGATYGYTF. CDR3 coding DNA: TGTGCCAGCAGCCCACCGGGGGCCACCTATGGCTACACCTTC.

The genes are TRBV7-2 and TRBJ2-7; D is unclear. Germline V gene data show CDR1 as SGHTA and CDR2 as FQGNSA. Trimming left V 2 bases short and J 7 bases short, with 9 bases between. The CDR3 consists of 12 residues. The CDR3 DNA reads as TGTGCCAGCAGCTTATCTAATCGAGAGCAGTACTTC. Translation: CASSLSNREQYF. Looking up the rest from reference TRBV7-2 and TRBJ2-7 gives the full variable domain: GAGVSQSPSNKVTEKGKDVELRCDPISGHTALYWYRQSLGQGLEFLIYFQGNSAPDKSGLPSDRFSAERTGGSVSTLTIQRTQQEDSAVYLCASSLSNREQYFGPGTRLTVT.

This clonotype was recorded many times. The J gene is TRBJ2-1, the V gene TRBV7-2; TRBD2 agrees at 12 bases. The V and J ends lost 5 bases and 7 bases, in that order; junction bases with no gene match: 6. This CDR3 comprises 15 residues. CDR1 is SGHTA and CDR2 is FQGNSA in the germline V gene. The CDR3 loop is CASSAASGRGNEQFF. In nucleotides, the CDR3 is TGTGCCAGCAGCGCGGCTAGCGGGAGGGGGAATGAGCAGTTCTTC.

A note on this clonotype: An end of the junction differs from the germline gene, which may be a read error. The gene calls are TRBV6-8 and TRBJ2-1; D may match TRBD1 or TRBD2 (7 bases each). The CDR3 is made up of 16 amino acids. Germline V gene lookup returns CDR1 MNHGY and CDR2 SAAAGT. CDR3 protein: CASSYSGGGGYNEQFF. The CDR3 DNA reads TGTGCCAGCAGTTACTCGGGAGGGGGCGGTTACAATGAGCAATTCTTC.

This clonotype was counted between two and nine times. The CDR3: CASSSWVANYNEQFF. The CDR3 bases are TGTGCCAGCAGCTCCTGGGTGGCCAACTACAATGAGCAGTTCTTC. This chain links TRBV7-2 with TRBJ2-1, with D unresolved. Trimming pared 4 bases from V and 3 bases from J, leaving 13 bases between. The CDR3 contains 15 residues. The germline V gene has CDR1 SGHTA and CDR2 FQGNSA. Full variable domain (missing parts from reference TRBV7-2 and TRBJ2-1): GAGVSQSPSNKVTEKGKDVELRCDPISGHTALYWYRQSLGQGLEFLIYFQGNSAPDKSGLPSDRFSAERTGGSVSTLTIQRTQQEDSAVYLCASSSWVANYNEQFFGPGTRLTVL.

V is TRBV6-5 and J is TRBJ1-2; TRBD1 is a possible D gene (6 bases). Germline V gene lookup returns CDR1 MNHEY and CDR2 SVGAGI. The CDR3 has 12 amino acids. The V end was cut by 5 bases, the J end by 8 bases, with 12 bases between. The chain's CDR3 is CASSNGGWGYTF. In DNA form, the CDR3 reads TGTGCCAGCAGTAACGGGGGCTGGGGCTACACCTTC.

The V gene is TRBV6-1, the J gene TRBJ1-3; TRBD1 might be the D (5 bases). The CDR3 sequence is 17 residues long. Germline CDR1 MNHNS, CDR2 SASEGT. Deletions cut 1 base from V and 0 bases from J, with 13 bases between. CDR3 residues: CASSEDRLSYSGNTIYF. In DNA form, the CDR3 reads TGTGCCAGCAGTGAAGACAGGCTCTCATACTCTGGAAACACCATATATTTT.

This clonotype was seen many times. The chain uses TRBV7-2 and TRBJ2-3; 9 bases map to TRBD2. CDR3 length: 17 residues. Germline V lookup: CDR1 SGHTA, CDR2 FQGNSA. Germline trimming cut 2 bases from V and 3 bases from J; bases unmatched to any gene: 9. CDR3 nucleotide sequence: TGTGCCAGCAGCTTACGTAGCGGGAGAGGGTATACAGATACGCAGTATTTT. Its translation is CASSLRSGRGYTDTQYF.

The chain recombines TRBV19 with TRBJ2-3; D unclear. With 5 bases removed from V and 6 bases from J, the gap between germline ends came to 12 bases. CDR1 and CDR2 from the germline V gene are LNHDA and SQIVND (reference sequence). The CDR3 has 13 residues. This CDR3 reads CASSSGWIDTQYF. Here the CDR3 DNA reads TGTGCCAGTAGTTCGGGTTGGATTGATACGCAGTATTTT.

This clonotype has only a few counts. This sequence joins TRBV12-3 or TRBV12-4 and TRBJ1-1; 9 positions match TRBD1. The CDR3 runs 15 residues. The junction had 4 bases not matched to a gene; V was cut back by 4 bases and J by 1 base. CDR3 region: CASSYTGGWNTEAFF. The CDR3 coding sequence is TGTGCCAGCAGTTATACAGGGGGCTGGAACACTGAAGCTTTCTTT.

The chain's CDR3 is CASSPTDGQVAKNIQYF. The CDR3 region has the DNA TGTGCCAGCAGTCCCACGGACGGACAAGTAGCCAAAAACATTCAGTACTTC. The chain employs TRBV28 and TRBJ2-4, with D tentatively TRBD1 (5 bases). V was shortened by 5 bases and J by 0 bases, with 17 bases between the two germline ends. The CDR3 has 17 amino acids. Germline-derived CDR1 and CDR2 are MDHEN and SYDVKM.

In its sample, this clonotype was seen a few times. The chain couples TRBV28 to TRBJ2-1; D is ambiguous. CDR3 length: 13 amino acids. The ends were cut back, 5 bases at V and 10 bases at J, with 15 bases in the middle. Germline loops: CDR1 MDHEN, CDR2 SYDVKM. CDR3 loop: CASSRRVGLEQFF. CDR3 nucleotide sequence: TGTGCCAGCAGTCGAAGGGTGGGCTTAGAGCAGTTCTTC.

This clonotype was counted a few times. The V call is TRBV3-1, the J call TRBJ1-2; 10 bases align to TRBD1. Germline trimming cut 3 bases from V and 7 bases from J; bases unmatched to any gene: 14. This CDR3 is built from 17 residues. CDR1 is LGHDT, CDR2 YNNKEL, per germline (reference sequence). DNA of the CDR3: TGTGCCAGCAGCCAGGGACAGGGGTTTCTTGGTGCTTCTGGCTACACCTTC. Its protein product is CASSQGQGFLGASGYTF.

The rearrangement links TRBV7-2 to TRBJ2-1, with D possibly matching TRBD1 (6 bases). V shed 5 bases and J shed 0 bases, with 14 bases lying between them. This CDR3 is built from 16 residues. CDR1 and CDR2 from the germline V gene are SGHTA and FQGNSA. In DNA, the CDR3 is TGTGCCAGCAGCCCCCGACAGGAAAGCTCCTACAATGAGCAGTTCTTC. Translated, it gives CASSPRQESSYNEQFF.

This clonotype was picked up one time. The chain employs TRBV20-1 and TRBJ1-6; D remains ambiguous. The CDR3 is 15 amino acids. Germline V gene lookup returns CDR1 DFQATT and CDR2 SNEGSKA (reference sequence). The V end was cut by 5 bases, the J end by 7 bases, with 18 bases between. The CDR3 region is CSAPPVSSFNSPLHF. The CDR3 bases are TGCAGTGCTCCCCCGGTCTCATCCTTCAATTCACCCCTCCACTTT.

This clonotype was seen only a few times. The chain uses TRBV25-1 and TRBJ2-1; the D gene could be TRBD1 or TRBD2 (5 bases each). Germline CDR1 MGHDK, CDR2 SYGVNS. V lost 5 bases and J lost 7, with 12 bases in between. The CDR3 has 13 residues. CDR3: CASSSPWGNEQFF. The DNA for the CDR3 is TGTGCCAGCAGTTCACCCTGGGGGAATGAGCAGTTCTTC.

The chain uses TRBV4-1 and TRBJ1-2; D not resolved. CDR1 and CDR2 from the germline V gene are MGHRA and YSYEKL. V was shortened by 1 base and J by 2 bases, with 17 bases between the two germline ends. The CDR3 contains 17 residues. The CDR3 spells CASSQVGGERVNYGYTF. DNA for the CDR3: TGCGCCAGCAGCCAAGTCGGTGGTGAGAGGGTAAACTATGGCTACACCTTC.

The CDR3 DNA sequence: TGTGCCAGCAGTTACGAGGAGGGAGGAGACTATGGCTACACCTTC. Amino acids: CASSYEEGGDYGYTF. The rearrangement uses TRBV6-7 and TRBJ1-2; no firm D call. TRBV6-7 carries the ORF label, with uncertain function. The CDR3 covers 15 residues. V was clipped by 2 bases and J by 3 bases, with 13 bases between them.

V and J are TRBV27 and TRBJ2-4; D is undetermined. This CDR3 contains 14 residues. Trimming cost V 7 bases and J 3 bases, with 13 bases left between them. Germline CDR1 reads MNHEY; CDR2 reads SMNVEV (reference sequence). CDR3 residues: CASTQGWSKNIQYF. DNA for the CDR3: TGTGCCAGCACCCAAGGGTGGAGCAAAAACATTCAGTACTTC.

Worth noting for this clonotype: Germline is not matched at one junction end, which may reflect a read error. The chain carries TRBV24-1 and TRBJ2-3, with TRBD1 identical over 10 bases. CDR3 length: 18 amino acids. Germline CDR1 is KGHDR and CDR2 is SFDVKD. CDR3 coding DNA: TGTGCCACCAGTGATGTCTCCGGGACAGGGGTTGGAACAGATACGCAGTGTTTT. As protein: CATSDVSGTGVGTDTQCF.

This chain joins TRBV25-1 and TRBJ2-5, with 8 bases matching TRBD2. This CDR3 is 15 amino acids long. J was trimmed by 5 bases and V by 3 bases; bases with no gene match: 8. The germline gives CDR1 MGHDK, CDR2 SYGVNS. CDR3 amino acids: CASSESGRGGETQYF. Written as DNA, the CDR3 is TGTGCCAGCAGTGAGAGCGGGAGAGGGGGGGAGACCCAGTACTTC.

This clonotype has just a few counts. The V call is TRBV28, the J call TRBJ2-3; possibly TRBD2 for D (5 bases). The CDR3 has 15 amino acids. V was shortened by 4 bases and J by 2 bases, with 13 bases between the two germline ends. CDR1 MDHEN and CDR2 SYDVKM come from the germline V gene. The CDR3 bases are TGTGCCAGCAGTTCCATCCCGGGGTCCACAGATACGCAGTATTTT. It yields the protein CASSSIPGSTDTQYF.

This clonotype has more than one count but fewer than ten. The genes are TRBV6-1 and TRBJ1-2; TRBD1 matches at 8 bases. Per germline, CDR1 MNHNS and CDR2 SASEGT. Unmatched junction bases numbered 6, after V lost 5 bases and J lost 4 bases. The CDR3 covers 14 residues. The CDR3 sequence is CASSPDRGLYGYTF. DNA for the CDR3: TGTGCCAGCAGTCCAGACAGGGGCCTCTATGGCTACACCTTC.

Here the CDR3 DNA reads TGTGCCAGCAGCTCTGGACAGGGGAGAGAGCCCCAGCATTTT. It is translated as CASSSGQGREPQHF. The chain combines TRBV7-6 with TRBJ1-5; 9 bases align to TRBD1. The germline V gene has CDR1 SGHVS and CDR2 FNYEAQ. Trimming removed 4 bases from V and 8 bases from J; junction bases left unmatched: 6. This CDR3 comprises 14 residues.